These 31 T cell receptor beta chains were sequenced from one sample in a study of T cells in Graves' hyperthyroidism and ophthalmopathy. RNA transcripts served as the template for amplifying TCR beta CDR3 regions. HTBI primers were used for first-round RT-PCR of the TCR CDR3. TCRdb independently ran MiXCR on the multiplex PCR reads; one entry per CDR3 protein. The profile shows a few hundred thousand distinct CDR3 sequences, around 15% of them singletons. The material sequenced was blood. The receptors come from a woman in her thirties or forties with Graves' hyperthyroidism.

The sample holds many counts of this clonotype. The chain is built from TRBV7-9 and TRBJ2-3, with D uncertain. Trimming left V 2 bases short and J 0 bases short, with 15 bases between. This CDR3 region has 17 residues. Germline V gene sequence: CDR1 SEHNR, CDR2 FQNEAQ (reference sequence). The CDR3, as DNA: TGTGCCAGCAGCTTATTCATGATCGGAACTAGCACAGATACGCAGTATTTT. Residues: CASSLFMIGTSTDTQYF.

This clonotype was recorded at least ten times. This chain joins TRBV28 and TRBJ1-1, with no clear D. In germline, CDR1 is MDHEN, CDR2 SYDVKM. V lost 3 bases and J lost 4, with 12 bases in between. This CDR3 comprises 14 residues. The CDR3: CASSFNSLRTEAFF. The CDR3, as DNA: TGTGCCAGCAGTTTTAATTCTTTACGCACTGAAGCTTTCTTT.

This clonotype was seen only a few times. The rearrangement links TRBV10-3 to TRBJ2-3, with TRBD2 identical over 8 bases. From germline, CDR1 is ENHRY and CDR2 SYGVKD. The CDR3 is 16 residues long. The V gene end was trimmed by 9 bases and the J gene end by 5 bases; junction bases not matched to a gene: 16. CDR3 DNA: TGTGCCATTTCGTCCCCCGAGCGGGAGTATTTAGATACGCAGTATTTT. Translating gives CAISSPEREYLDTQYF.

The CDR3: CSARVGEAFF. In DNA, the CDR3 is TGCAGTGCTAGAGTCGGTGAAGCTTTCTTT. This rearrangement joins TRBV20-1 to TRBJ1-1; D ambiguous. The CDR3 contains 10 residues. CDR1 is DFQATT, CDR2 SNEGSKA, per germline (reference sequence). The V and J ends lost 1 base and 7 bases respectively, with 4 bases between them.

This clonotype has at least ten counts. This chain connects TRBV20-1 to TRBJ1-4; D uncertain. Germline V gene data show CDR1 as DFQATT and CDR2 as SNEGSKA (reference sequence). There are 13 residues in the CDR3. V was trimmed by 6 bases and J by 7 bases, leaving 15 bases between them. CDR3 protein: CSAPGPVGEKLFF. In nucleotides, the CDR3 is TGCAGTGCACCCGGGCCAGTGGGTGAAAAACTGTTTTTT.

This clonotype was counted many times. V and J are TRBV18 and TRBJ2-5, with 9 nucleotides matching TRBD2. Germline trimming cut 2 bases from V and 6 bases from J; bases unmatched to any gene: 7. Germline-derived CDR1 and CDR2 are KGHSH and LQKENI. CDR3 size: 15 residues. The CDR3 loop reads CASSPGLAGIKTQYF. CDR3 DNA: TGTGCCAGCTCACCAGGCCTAGCGGGAATAAAGACCCAGTACTTC.

V gene TRBV29-1 combines with J gene TRBJ2-1, with 10 bases that match TRBD2. Trimming took 7 bases from V and 5 from J; bases not matched to a gene: 5. The CDR3 extends over 13 amino acids. Per the germline V gene, CDR1 is SQVTM and CDR2 is ANQGSEA. CDR3 residues: CSGGLAKNNEQFF. In nucleotides, the CDR3 is TGCAGCGGGGGACTAGCGAAGAACAATGAGCAGTTCTTC.

This clonotype was observed a few times. The chain combines TRBV20-1 with TRBJ1-5; D unclear. The CDR3 contains 13 residues. Germline V CDR1 and CDR2: DFQATT, SNEGSKA (reference sequence). The V gene lost 6 bases and the J gene lost 2 bases, with 11 bases spanning the gap. CDR3 loop: CSAPEWGNQPQHF. DNA for the CDR3: TGCAGTGCCCCGGAATGGGGCAATCAGCCCCAGCATTTT.

A few counts support this clonotype. The J gene is TRBJ2-7, the V gene TRBV10-3, with 14 nucleotides matching TRBD2. With V trimmed by 6 bases and J by 0 bases, 1 base remained unmatched. The CDR3 is made up of 15 amino acids. Germline lookup yields CDR1 ENHRY and CDR2 SYGVKD. The CDR3 DNA follows: TGTGCCATCAGGGGGACTAGCGGGAGCTCCTACGAGCAGTACTTC. Residues: CAIRGTSGSSYEQYF.

This clonotype has ten or more counts. The rearrangement joins TRBV30 to TRBJ2-7, with 8 bases identical to TRBD1. Trimming took 3 bases from V and 5 from J; bases not matched to a gene: 9. The CDR3 contains 14 residues. In germline, CDR1 is GTSNPN, CDR2 SVGIG (reference sequence). As DNA, the CDR3 is TGTGCCTGGAGGAGGCAGGGGGCTATGGACGAGCAGTACTTC. It specifies CAWRRQGAMDEQYF. The full variable domain, with the rest looked up from reference TRBV30 and TRBJ2-7, is SQTIHQWPATLVQPVGSPLSLECTVEGTSNPNLYWYRQAAGRGLQLLFYSVGIGQISSEVPQNLSASRPQDRQFILSSKKLLLSDSGFYLCAWRRQGAMDEQYFGPGTRLTVT.

V gene TRBV27 combines with J gene TRBJ2-7; D is unresolved. The CDR3 totals 16 residues. V shed 6 bases and J shed 3 bases, with 21 bases lying between them. Per the germline V gene, CDR1 is MNHEY and CDR2 is SMNVEV (reference sequence). CDR3 DNA sequence: TGTGCCAGCAGCCTCTTCGACCCGAAAAGAGGCTACGAGCAGTACTTC. Translating it yields CASSLFDPKRGYEQYF.

The chain is built from TRBV6-1 and TRBJ2-1; TRBD2 agrees at 9 bases. Germline values: CDR1 MNHNS, CDR2 SASEGT. CDR3 length: 15 amino acids. V was pared by 4 bases and J by 8 bases, with 9 bases of the junction left unmatched. CDR3 loop: CASSGNSGSDDEQFF. The CDR3 DNA follows: TGTGCCAGCAGTGGAAATAGCGGGAGCGACGATGAGCAGTTCTTC.

This clonotype was recorded many times. V usage is TRBV30 and J usage is TRBJ2-1; 11 bases map to TRBD2. This CDR3 has 15 amino acids. V shed 2 bases and J 6 bases; nucleotides not matched to a gene: 6. Germline-derived CDR1 and CDR2 are GTSNPN and SVGIG (reference sequence). CDR3 nucleotides: TGTGCCTGGAGTTCGGGACTAGCGGAGTTCAATGAGCAGTTCTTC. It translates to CAWSSGLAEFNEQFF. Filled out from reference TRBV30 and TRBJ2-1, the complete variable domain reads SQTIHQWPATLVQPVGSPLSLECTVEGTSNPNLYWYRQAAGRGLQLLFYSVGIGQISSEVPQNLSASRPQDRQFILSSKKLLLSDSGFYLCAWSSGLAEFNEQFFGPGTRLTVL.

The chain employs TRBV6-5 and TRBJ2-5, with a possible D match to TRBD1 (5 bases). From germline, CDR1 is MNHEY and CDR2 SVGAGI. The CDR3 runs to 15 residues. V lost 3 bases to trimming and J lost 0 bases, with 11 bases between them. CDR3 in amino acids: CASSYSRVYQETQYF. The DNA for the CDR3 is TGTGCCAGCAGTTATTCCAGGGTATACCAAGAGACCCAGTACTTC.

This clonotype was counted ten times or more. The gene calls are TRBV20-1 and TRBJ2-1, with 7 bases fitting TRBD2. With 3 bases clipped from V and 4 bases from J, the junction kept 9 bases outside the gene matches. Per germline, CDR1 DFQATT and CDR2 SNEGSKA (reference sequence). CDR3 length: 15 residues. CDR3 DNA: TGCAGTGCTAGTCTACCGAGACTAGCATACAATGAGCAGTTCTTC. Translation: CSASLPRLAYNEQFF.

This clonotype was counted a few times. The chain combines TRBV27 with TRBJ2-1; 11 nucleotides line up with TRBD2. This CDR3 has 14 amino acids. After removal of 9 bases from V and 5 bases from J, the junction contained 6 bases not matched to a gene. Germline-derived CDR1 and CDR2 are MNHEY and SMNVEV (reference sequence). The CDR3 DNA reads TGTGCCAGTCATAGCGGGAGGGGTAACAATGAGCAGTTCTTC. As protein: CASHSGRGNNEQFF.

A few counts support this clonotype. V usage is TRBV9 and J usage is TRBJ2-2; D remains unclear. The ends were cut back, 0 bases at V and 4 bases at J, with 13 bases in the middle. Germline V gives CDR1 SGDLS, CDR2 YYNGEE. This CDR3 spans 16 amino acids. CDR3: CASSVVAAWSTGELFF. CDR3 DNA sequence: TGTGCCAGCAGCGTAGTGGCAGCTTGGAGCACCGGGGAGCTGTTTTTT.

The chain carries TRBV9 and TRBJ1-1; D is undetermined. Germline CDR1 and CDR2: SGDLS and YYNGEE. V shed 3 bases and J shed 7 bases, with 13 bases lying between them. The CDR3 is 13 residues long. The chain's CDR3 is CASSGHGEGEAFF. DNA of the CDR3: TGTGCCAGCAGCGGCCACGGGGAAGGTGAAGCTTTCTTT.

This clonotype was found a few times. V and J are TRBV12-3 or TRBV12-4 and TRBJ2-3; 9 bases align to TRBD2. The junction had 11 bases not matched to a gene; V was cut back by 2 bases and J by 5 bases. This CDR3 is 17 amino acids long. Here the CDR3 DNA reads TGTGCCAGCAGTTTAAGTCGGCGGGAGGGCCGAGGAGATACGCAGTATTTT. It codes for CASSLSRREGRGDTQYF.

This chain links TRBV18 with TRBJ2-2, with D perhaps given as TRBD1 or TRBD2 (5 bases each). The germline V and J ends were trimmed by 4 bases and 3 bases, with 9 bases remaining between them. This CDR3 has 14 residues. Germline V gene lookup returns CDR1 KGHSH and CDR2 LQKENI. CDR3 residues: CASSRGPYTGELFF. CDR3 bases: TGTGCCAGCTCACGGGGACCATACACCGGGGAGCTGTTTTTT. The full variable domain, in which reference TRBV18 and TRBJ2-2 provide the parts outside the CDR3, is NAGVMQNPRHLVRRRGQEARLRCSPMKGHSHVYWYRQLPEEGLKFMVYLQKENIIDESGMPKERFSAEFPKEGPSILRIQQVVRGDSAAYFCASSRGPYTGELFFGEGSRLTVL.

This clonotype has more than one count but fewer than ten. The rearrangement uses TRBV20-1 and TRBJ2-7; D is ambiguous. The V gene's germline CDR1 is DFQATT and CDR2 SNEGSKA (reference sequence). V was trimmed by 5 bases and J by 1 base, leaving 6 bases between them. The CDR3 extends over 11 amino acids. DNA for the CDR3: TGCAGTGCTGTGGCTTCCTACGAGCAGTACTTC. Amino acid sequence: CSAVASYEQYF.

Many counts were recorded for this clonotype. The chain joins TRBV27 to TRBJ2-4; TRBD1 might be the D (6 bases). The ends were cut back, 0 bases at V and 3 bases at J, with 12 bases in the middle. The CDR3 totals 16 residues. Germline V gene sequence: CDR1 MNHEY, CDR2 SMNVEV (reference sequence). This CDR3 is CASSLSTGYNKNIQYF. CDR3 in DNA: TGTGCCAGCAGTTTATCTACAGGGTATAACAAAAACATTCAGTACTTC.

The J gene is TRBJ2-2, the V gene TRBV30, with D maybe TRBD1 (6 bases). Germline-derived CDR1 and CDR2 are GTSNPN and SVGIG (reference sequence). The CDR3 runs 13 residues. V was trimmed by 1 base and J by 10 bases, leaving 13 bases between them. CDR3: CAWSGDTLEELFF. In nucleotides, the CDR3 is TGTGCCTGGAGTGGGGACACCCTGGAGGAGCTGTTTTTT.

Many counts were recorded for this clonotype. This chain joins TRBV7-6 and TRBJ2-1, with TRBD2 matching over 8 bases. Germline CDR1 is SGHVS and CDR2 is FNYEAQ. This CDR3 spans 16 amino acids. Unmatched junction bases numbered 6, after V lost 2 bases and J lost 3 bases. CDR3 sequence (DNA): TGTGCCAGCAGCTTACCCAGCGGGAGCGGCTACAATGAGCAGTTCTTC. The encoded protein is CASSLPSGSGYNEQFF.

In this sample, this clonotype turned up many times. The chain recombines TRBV28 with TRBJ1-1, with TRBD1 matching over 8 bases. Looked up from germline, CDR1 is MDHEN and CDR2 is SYDVKM. V lost 1 base, J lost 6 bases, and 7 bases stayed unmatched. This CDR3 has 15 residues. This CDR3 is CASSLSQGGGAEAFF. The CDR3 region has the DNA TGTGCCAGCAGTTTATCACAGGGGGGGGGGGCTGAAGCTTTCTTT.

This clonotype has at least ten counts. The V gene is TRBV5-1, the J gene TRBJ2-1; 8 bases line up with TRBD1. The CDR3 sequence is 15 residues long. With 2 bases clipped from V and 1 base from J, the junction kept 2 bases outside the gene matches. Germline values: CDR1 SGHRS, CDR2 YFSETQ. Written as DNA, the CDR3 is TGCGCCAGCAGCTTTAGGACAGGGTCCTACAATGAGCAGTTCTTC. Its translation is CASSFRTGSYNEQFF.

This clonotype appeared many times. The J gene is TRBJ2-7, the V gene TRBV19; 13 bases are shared with TRBD2. This CDR3 contains 15 residues. The V gene end was trimmed by 5 bases and the J gene end by 4 bases; junction bases not matched to a gene: 5. Germline V gives CDR1 LNHDA, CDR2 SQIVND (reference sequence). The CDR3 loop reads CASSGRTSGSYEQYF. The CDR3 DNA is TGTGCCAGTAGTGGGAGGACTAGCGGGAGTTACGAGCAGTACTTC.

This clonotype was counted ten times or more. The chain combines TRBV20-1 with TRBJ1-5, with 7 bases matching TRBD1. Germline CDR1 is DFQATT and CDR2 is SNEGSKA (reference sequence). There are 15 residues in the CDR3. With V trimmed by 6 bases and J by 3 bases, 11 bases remained unmatched. CDR3 loop: CSAQKSGQYNQPQHF. Written as DNA, the CDR3 is TGCAGTGCACAAAAGTCGGGACAGTACAATCAGCCCCAGCATTTT.

This chain links TRBV7-9 with TRBJ2-7; no definite D call. CDR3 length equals 12 residues. The germline V and J ends were trimmed by 5 bases and 6 bases, with 11 bases remaining between them. Germline V gene data show CDR1 as SEHNR and CDR2 as FQNEAQ (reference sequence). CDR3 in amino acids: CASSKERVEQYF. CDR3 DNA: TGTGCCAGCAGCAAAGAAAGGGTCGAGCAGTACTTC.

This clonotype was detected ten times or more. J is TRBJ2-7 and V is TRBV7-8; 7 bases align to TRBD2. V shed 5 bases and J 0 bases; nucleotides not matched to a gene: 10. Germline V CDR1 and CDR2: SGHVS, FQNEAQ. The CDR3 consists of 16 residues. The CDR3 bases are TGTGCCAGCAGCACCGGGCGGACTAGTCCCTCCTACGAGCAGTACTTC. It specifies CASSTGRTSPSYEQYF.

The rearrangement uses TRBV6-5 and TRBJ1-6; 8 nucleotides align to TRBD1. Germline V CDR1 and CDR2: MNHEY, SVGAGI. This CDR3 region has 17 residues. V was pared by 2 bases and J by 6 bases, with 9 bases of the junction left unmatched. CDR3 nucleotide sequence: TGTGCCAGCAGTTACAAAGATCAGGGGGCGGGTAATTCACCCCTCCACTTT. This translates into CASSYKDQGAGNSPLHF.